This is a list of T cell receptor beta chains from one sample in a study of patients and donors after allogeneic stem cell transplantation. MiXCR was run by TCRdb on the RT-PCR reads, yielding one entry per CDR3 protein. The sample carries roughly 230,000 distinct CDR3 sequences, over 12% recorded once. The sample consisted of blood, either unsorted or a sorted T cell fraction (not recorded which). The receptor source for this set is a human donor who was either an allogeneic HSCT recipient or a stem cell or donor lymphocyte infusion donor (not recorded which). It is not recorded whose cells these are; they may come from a transplant donor. CDR3s include the opening cysteine and the closing phenylalanine or tryptophan. D genes are given only for firm matches. Expanded clones get a size class; other rows say once, few or many, or leave the size out.

clone size,D gene,V gene,J gene,CDR3 protein,CDR3 DNA
many,.,TRBV4-1,TRBJ2-7,CASSPDLPGDEQYF,TGCGCCAGCAGCCCAGACCTACCCGGCGACGAGCAGTACTTC
.,.,TRBV9,TRBJ1-5,CASSVEPDMRNQPQHF,TGTGCCAGCAGCGTAGAACCCGATATGCGCAATCAGCCCCAGCATTTT
.,.,TRBV7-9,TRBJ1-4,CASSLQGSGEKLFF,TGTGCCAGCAGCTTACAGGGGTCCGGTGAAAAACTGTTTTTT
many,.,TRBV4-2,TRBJ1-6,CASSQDRGVSPLHF,TGTGCCAGCAGCCAAGATAGGGGGGTTTCACCCCTCCACTTT
.,TRBD1,TRBV7-8,TRBJ2-3,CASSSHRGDTQYF,TGTGCCAGCAGCTCTCACAGGGGAGATACGCAGTATTTT
few,TRBD1,TRBV5-1,TRBJ2-1,CASSYDRGVNFEQFF,TGCGCCAGCAGTTACGACAGGGGTGTTAATTTTGAGCAGTTCTTC
few,.,TRBV11-2,TRBJ2-5,CAISRNTIQETQYF,TGTGCCATCAGCCGAAACACAATTCAAGAGACCCAGTACTTC
many,.,TRBV3-1,TRBJ1-3,CASSQVERASGNTIYF,TGTGCCAGCAGCCAAGTGGAAAGGGCCTCTGGAAACACCATATATTTT
.,.,TRBV7-2,TRBJ1-1,CASSATRRQTEAFF,TGTGCCAGCAGCGCGACCCGGAGGCAGACTGAAGCTTTCTTT
many,.,TRBV7-2,TRBJ1-1,CASTPPGTPEAFF,TGTGCCAGCACCCCTCCTGGGACGCCGGAAGCTTTCTTT
.,.,TRBV12-3/TRBV12-4,TRBJ1-2,CASLGLYGYTF,TGTGCCAGCTTGGGGCTCTATGGCTACACCTTC
.,TRBD1,TRBV30,TRBJ1-2,CAWSVIGGGGYTF,TGTGCCTGGAGTGTAATAGGGGGCGGAGGCTACACCTTC
few,.,TRBV5-1,TRBJ2-2,CASSEGGLNTGELFF,TGCGCCAGCAGCGAGGGGGGCCTAAACACCGGGGAGCTGTTTTTT
many,.,TRBV20-1,TRBJ1-6,CSAASESSYNSPLHF,TGCAGTGCTGCCTCCGAGAGCTCCTATAATTCACCCCTCCACTTT
many,.,TRBV20-1,TRBJ2-7,CSASLPGRAYEQYF,TGCAGTGCTAGCCTTCCAGGGCGGGCCTACGAGCAGTACTTC
few,.,TRBV28,TRBJ1-5,CASRTGGDNQPQHF,TGTGCCAGCAGGACGGGGGGGGACAATCAGCCCCAGCATTTT
few,.,TRBV19,TRBJ2-3,CASRDWRDSSGTDTQYF,TGTGCCAGTAGGGATTGGAGGGACTCCTCTGGAACAGATACGCAGTATTTT
few,TRBD2,TRBV20-1,TRBJ2-1,CSALGLAGSNEQFF,TGCAGTGCCTTGGGGCTAGCGGGATCAAATGAGCAGTTCTTC
.,.,TRBV18,TRBJ1-5,CASSREPGRGGQPQHF,TGTGCCAGCTCACGAGAGCCGGGACGAGGAGGACAGCCCCAGCATTTT
.,.,TRBV9,TRBJ1-2,CASSAGRTVRRDYGYTF,TGTGCCAGCAGCGCGGGCCGAACAGTGAGAAGGGACTATGGCTACACCTTC
many,.,TRBV12-3/TRBV12-4,TRBJ1-1,CATRRGEGTEAFF,TGTGCCACTCGTAGGGGGGAGGGCACTGAAGCTTTCTTT
few,TRBD1,TRBV5-1,TRBJ2-3,CASSLKTGSTDTQYF,TGCGCCAGCAGCCTAAAGACAGGGTCCACAGATACGCAGTATTTT
few,TRBD2,TRBV2,TRBJ2-5,CASRAGTSLETQYF,TGTGCCAGCAGGGCCGGGACTAGCCTTGAGACCCAGTACTTC
.,.,TRBV20-1,TRBJ2-5,CSASVEQETQYF,TGCAGTGCGTCCGTAGAACAAGAGACCCAGTACTTC
few,TRBD1,TRBV20-1,TRBJ1-5,CSARQGPPNQPQHF,TGCAGTGCGAGACAGGGGCCCCCAAATCAGCCCCAGCATTTT
.,TRBD2,TRBV7-9,TRBJ2-1,CASRGLAGASYNEQFF,TGTGCCAGCAGAGGACTAGCGGGGGCCTCCTACAATGAGCAGTTCTTC
many,TRBD1,TRBV19,TRBJ1-5,CASSIVGTGISNQPQHF,TGTGCCAGTAGTATCGTCGGGACAGGTATTAGCAATCAGCCCCAGCATTTT
many,.,TRBV7-2,TRBJ2-1,CASSLGGGVSYNEQFF,TGTGCCAGCAGCTTAGGTGGGGGAGTCTCCTACAATGAGCAGTTCTTC
once,TRBD1,TRBV11-3,TRBJ2-5,CASSLGVRGLRETQYF,TGTGCCAGCAGCTTAGGAGTCAGGGGGCTGCGGGAGACCCAGTACTTC
few,.,TRBV24-1,TRBJ1-6,CATSAPGESSYNSPLHF,TGTGCCACCAGTGCTCCGGGAGAGAGCTCCTATAATTCACCCCTCCACTTT
.,.,TRBV7-3,TRBJ2-3,CASSLMGPDTQYF,TGTGCCAGCAGCCTTATGGGGCCAGATACGCAGTATTTT
many,TRBD2,TRBV15,TRBJ2-5,CATSFLAGGPSETQYF,TGTGCCACCAGCTTCCTAGCGGGAGGGCCATCAGAGACCCAGTACTTC
many,TRBD2,TRBV10-3,TRBJ2-1,CAISEVAGVYNEQFF,TGTGCCATCAGTGAAGTAGCGGGAGTGTACAATGAGCAGTTCTTC
few,.,TRBV20-1,TRBJ2-1,CSAGGHSSYNEQFF,TGCAGTGCGGGGGGCCACAGCTCCTACAATGAGCAGTTCTTC
.,TRBD1,TRBV20-1,TRBJ1-1,CSAATGVSEAFF,TGCAGTGCAGCTACAGGGGTCTCTGAAGCTTTCTTT
.,.,TRBV7-8,TRBJ1-1,CASSATVNTEAFF,TGTGCCAGCAGCGCGACCGTGAACACTGAAGCTTTCTTT
few,.,TRBV5-6,TRBJ2-5,CASSLPRGETQYF,TGTGCCAGCAGCCTACCTAGGGGGGAGACCCAGTACTTC
few,.,TRBV20-1,TRBJ2-1,CSARSRDSREQFF,TGCAGTGCTAGATCCCGGGACTCTAGAGAGCAGTTCTTC
few,TRBD1,TRBV10-3,TRBJ1-3,CAIRRDRGSGNTIYF,TGTGCCATCAGGAGGGACAGGGGCTCTGGAAACACCATATATTTT
.,TRBD1,TRBV12-5,TRBJ2-5,CASGSGQDQETQYF,TGTGCTAGTGGTTCCGGACAGGATCAAGAGACCCAGTACTTC
many,TRBD1,TRBV7-2,TRBJ2-7,CASSQWTGVGNEQYF,TGTGCCAGCAGCCAATGGACAGGGGTCGGCAACGAGCAGTACTTC
many,TRBD1,TRBV6-5,TRBJ1-2,CASSYSGQGAGYTF,TGTGCCAGCAGTTACTCGGGACAGGGGGCTGGCTACACCTTC
.,.,TRBV21-1,TRBJ2-5,CASSKAFPRRKETQYF,TGTGCCAGCAGCAAAGCGTTCCCTAGGAGAAAGGAGACCCAGTACTTC
few,.,TRBV12-3/TRBV12-4,TRBJ1-3,CASSMTLTGNTIYF,TGTGCCAGCAGTATGACCCTCACTGGAAACACCATATATTTT
few,TRBD2,TRBV20-1,TRBJ2-7,CSASPGTSGDYGRQYF,TGCAGTGCTAGCCCCGGGACTAGCGGGGATTATGGTCGGCAGTACTTC
.,.,TRBV10-3,TRBJ1-1,CAISAEAGTKAFF,TGTGCCATCAGTGCCGAGGCCGGGACCAAAGCTTTCTTT
.,.,TRBV7-2,TRBJ2-1,CASGRSRGSYNEQFF,TGTGCCAGCGGACGTTCCAGGGGCTCCTACAATGAGCAGTTCTTC
many,TRBD1,TRBV12-3/TRBV12-4,TRBJ1-6,CASSPGGYSPLHF,TGTGCCAGCAGTCCAGGGGGCTACTCACCCCTCCACTTT
medium-sized,.,TRBV4-1,TRBJ1-3,CASSPGHTLGHTIYF,TGCGCCAGCAGCCCGGGACATACGCTCGGACACACCATATATTTT
few,TRBD1,TRBV7-3,TRBJ2-2,CASSLIRGPSGELFF,TGTGCCAGCAGCTTAATCAGGGGGCCATCCGGGGAGCTGTTTTTT
many,.,TRBV28,TRBJ2-7,CASSKPSSYEQYF,TGTGCCAGCAGTAAGCCCAGCTCCTACGAGCAGTACTTC
few,.,TRBV20-1,TRBJ1-1,CSASAYRVSDTEAFF,TGCAGTGCTAGTGCGTACAGGGTTTCGGACACTGAAGCTTTCTTT
few,.,TRBV6-1,TRBJ2-3,CASSQLRGTDTQYF,TGTGCCAGCAGTCAACTGAGGGGCACAGATACGCAGTATTTT